The 11 T cell receptor beta chains below were found in one sample sequenced in a study of T cells in Graves' hyperthyroidism and ophthalmopathy. From RNA transcripts, TCR beta CDR3 regions were amplified. Primed by the HTBI set, a first-round RT-PCR was run on the TCR CDR3. TCRdb independently ran MiXCR on the multiplex PCR reads; one entry per CDR3 protein. This sample has around 540,000 distinct CDR3 sequences, with 15% to 20% found just once. The sample taken for sequencing was blood. These receptors all stem from a woman aged 25 to 45 with Graves' ophthalmopathy.

This clonotype was counted a few times. V is TRBV19 and J is TRBJ2-1; perhaps TRBD1 as D (6 bases). There are 16 residues in the CDR3. V lost 7 bases to trimming and J lost 0 bases, with 16 bases between them. Germline CDR1 LNHDA, CDR2 SQIVND (reference sequence). DNA of the CDR3: TGTGCCAGTAAAGGGCCAGGGGACATCTCCTACAATGAGCAGTTCTTC. Its translation: CASKGPGDISYNEQFF.

The rearrangement links TRBV4-1 to TRBJ1-1, with a tentative D call TRBD1 (5 bases). Germline assignment: CDR1 MGHRA and CDR2 YSYEKL. The ends were cut back, 4 bases at V and 5 bases at J, with 17 bases in the middle. CDR3 length: 15 amino acids. CDR3 amino acids: CASSRSEGEGTEAFF. CDR3 DNA: TGCGCCAGCAGCCGGTCCGAAGGGGAAGGGACTGAAGCTTTCTTT.

The V gene is TRBV6-1, the J gene TRBJ2-5; no reliable D call. This CDR3 region has 14 residues. In germline, CDR1 is MNHNS, CDR2 SASEGT. V shed 1 base and J shed 5 bases, with 11 bases lying between them. The CDR3 DNA sequence: TGTGCCAGCAGTGAAGGTTGGGGTGAGGAGACCCAGTACTTC. Translated: CASSEGWGEETQYF.

This clonotype was picked up many times. The J gene is TRBJ2-7, the V gene TRBV28; D gene ambiguous. CDR1 is MDHEN and CDR2 is SYDVKM in the germline V gene. Trimming removed 5 bases from V and 3 bases from J, with 17 bases in between. This CDR3 has 15 residues. DNA of the CDR3: TGTGCCAGCAGTGAGACCTCGGGCATCTTCTACGAGCAGTACTTC. The encoded protein is CASSETSGIFYEQYF.

This clonotype occurred many times. The chain carries TRBV7-2 and TRBJ2-1, with 7 nucleotides matching TRBD2. The ends lost 2 bases at V and 7 bases at J; junction bases unmatched: 20. Germline V CDR1 and CDR2: SGHTA, FQGNSA. The CDR3 is 19 amino acids. The DNA of the CDR3 is TGTGCCAGCAGCTTATCGGTAGCGGGCCTCCTAAATACCGAGAATGAGCAGTTCTTC. Protein product: CASSLSVAGLLNTENEQFF.

In its sample, this clonotype was seen many times. The J gene is TRBJ1-5, the V gene TRBV20-1; no clear D. V was shortened by 0 bases and J by 5 bases, with 8 bases between the two germline ends. Germline-derived CDR1 and CDR2 are DFQATT and SNEGSKA (reference sequence). The CDR3 has 13 residues. The CDR3 here is CSARDGLDQPQHF. The CDR3 DNA reads as TGCAGTGCTAGAGATGGCCTCGATCAGCCCCAGCATTTT.

The chain's CDR3 is CSAREEVYEKLFF. CDR3 coding DNA: TGCAGTGCCCGGGAGGAGGTCTATGAAAAACTGTTTTTT. The chain employs TRBV20-1 and TRBJ1-4; D is undetermined. Trimming took 6 bases from V and 6 from J, leaving 14 bases between them. There are 13 residues in the CDR3. The V gene's germline CDR1 is DFQATT and CDR2 SNEGSKA (reference sequence).

This clonotype was detected only a few times. The chain employs TRBV27 and TRBJ2-7; no firm D call. Trimming stripped 2 bases from V and 4 bases from J, with 9 bases between. CDR1 and CDR2 from the germline V gene are MNHEY and SMNVEV (reference sequence). The CDR3 totals 13 residues. The CDR3 DNA reads TGTGCCAGCAGTTTACTGGGGAAGTACGAGCAGTACTTC. Translated: CASSLLGKYEQYF.

This clonotype turned up a few times. The chain uses TRBV20-1 and TRBJ2-2; D is perhaps TRBD2 (5 bases). The CDR3 contains 16 residues. Germline values: CDR1 DFQATT, CDR2 SNEGSKA (reference sequence). V shed 4 bases and J shed 1 base, with 16 bases lying between them. This CDR3 reads CSATFYAGLNTGELFF. CDR3 DNA sequence: TGCAGTGCTACCTTCTATGCGGGTTTGAACACCGGGGAGCTGTTTTTT.

This chain links TRBV6-1 with TRBJ1-1; TRBD1 is a possible D gene (6 bases). This CDR3 spans 14 amino acids. Germline values: CDR1 MNHNS, CDR2 SASEGT. Trimming removed 6 bases at V and 5 bases at J, with 16 bases between. The CDR3 protein is CASRRQAGETEAFF. The CDR3 coding sequence is TGTGCCAGCAGGAGACAGGCGGGTGAGACTGAAGCTTTCTTT.

This clonotype has a handful of counts. The chain employs TRBV24-1 and TRBJ2-3; D is ambiguous. The length of the CDR3 is 14 residues. The V end was cut by 5 bases, the J end by 1 base, with 9 bases between. Germline lookup yields CDR1 KGHDR and CDR2 SFDVKD. The CDR3: CATSGVDGTDTQYF. The CDR3 bases are TGTGCCACCAGTGGAGTTGACGGCACAGATACGCAGTATTTT.